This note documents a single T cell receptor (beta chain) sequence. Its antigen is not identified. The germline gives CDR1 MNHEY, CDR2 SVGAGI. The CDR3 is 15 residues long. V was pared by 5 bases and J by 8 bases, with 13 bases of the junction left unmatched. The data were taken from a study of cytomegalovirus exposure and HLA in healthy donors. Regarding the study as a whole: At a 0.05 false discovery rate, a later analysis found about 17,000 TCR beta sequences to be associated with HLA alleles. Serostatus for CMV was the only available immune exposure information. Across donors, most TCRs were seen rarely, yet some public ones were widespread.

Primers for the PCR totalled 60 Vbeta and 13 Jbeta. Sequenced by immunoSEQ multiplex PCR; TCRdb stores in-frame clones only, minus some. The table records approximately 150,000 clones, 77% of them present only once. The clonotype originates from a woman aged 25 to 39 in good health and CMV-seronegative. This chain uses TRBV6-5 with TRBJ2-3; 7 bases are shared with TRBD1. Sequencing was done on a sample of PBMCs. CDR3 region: CASSKDRPSPSTQYF. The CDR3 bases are TGTGCCAGCAGTAAGGACAGGCCTTCTCCGAGTACGCAGTATTTT.